These T cell receptor beta chains were read from a single sample in a study of blood T cells in healthy people across ages. TCRdb itself ran the 5' RACE reads through MiXCR, one entry per CDR3 protein. In the table there are about 1.4 million distinct CDR3 sequences, 59% of which are singletons. Sequencing was performed on blood. Receptor source: a man aged 18 to 29 in good health. Each CDR3 is given with its conserved first and last residue. Each record gives: clone size, J gene, D gene, V gene, CDR3 protein, CDR3 DNA. The D gene is left open where the match is weak. For some rows the clone size is stated as once, few or many, or as a class when expanded; others skip it.

.,TRBJ1-4,.,TRBV4-1,CASSHPGEKLFF,TGCGCCAGCAGCCACCCGGGGGAAAAACTGTTTTTT
few,TRBJ2-1,.,TRBV6-6,CASSTTGRGGQFF,TGTGCCAGCAGTACCACAGGGAGAGGGGGGCAGTTCTTC
few,TRBJ2-3,.,TRBV20-1,CSAPLGDTQYF,TGCAGTGCCCCCCTTGGAGATACGCAGTATTTT
.,TRBJ2-1,.,TRBV4-3,CASSSREWIDEQFF,TGCGCCAGCAGCTCTAGGGAGTGGATCGATGAGCAGTTCTTC
.,TRBJ2-1,.,TRBV7-9,CASSSLAHEQFF,TGTGCCAGCAGCTCATTAGCCCATGAGCAGTTCTTC
once,TRBJ2-6,.,TRBV9,CASSVYRDGANVLTF,TGTGCCAGCAGCGTATACAGAGACGGGGCCAACGTCCTGACTTTC
.,TRBJ1-1,.,TRBV12-3/TRBV12-4,CASSVVYPGGAFF,TGTGCCAGCAGTGTAGTCTACCCCGGGGGAGCTTTCTTT
.,TRBJ1-5,.,TRBV4-1,CASSQEGVPSNQPQHF,TGCGCCAGCAGCCAAGAGGGAGTCCCTAGCAATCAGCCCCAGCATTTT
.,TRBJ2-6,.,TRBV9,CASRAGNTNVLTF,TGTGCCAGCAGGGCCGGGAATACCAACGTCCTGACTTTC
.,TRBJ2-3,.,TRBV29-1,CSVVASIRADTQYF,TGCAGCGTTGTTGCTAGTATAAGGGCAGATACGCAGTATTTT
.,TRBJ2-3,.,TRBV4-1,CASSQDGAGYSTDTQYF,TGCGCCAGCAGCCAAGATGGGGCGGGGTATAGCACAGATACGCAGTATTTT
once,TRBJ2-1,TRBD2,TRBV27,CASNPRGRVGSEINEQFF,TGTGCCAGCAACCCCCGGGGGAGGGTTGGAAGCGAAATCAATGAGCAGTTCTTC
.,TRBJ2-7,.,TRBV6-5,CASSSIESHYEQNF,TGTGCCAGCAGCTCCATAGAGTCCCACTACGAGCAGAACTTC
.,TRBJ2-5,.,TRBV7-2,CASRLGAGETQYF,TGTGCCAGTCGATTGGGGGCGGGGGAGACCCAGTACTTC
.,TRBJ1-4,.,TRBV15,CATSIPDPATNEKLFF,TGTGCCACCAGCATACCTGACCCGGCAACTAATGAAAAACTGTTTTTT
.,TRBJ1-1,.,TRBV20-1,CSASSRAAGEAFF,TGCAGTGCTAGCTCCCGGGCGGCAGGAGAAGCTTTCTTT
few,TRBJ2-4,.,TRBV7-2,CASSLSSSDIQYF,TGTGCCAGCAGCTTAAGTTCCTCTGACATTCAGTACTTC
few,TRBJ2-7,TRBD1,TRBV6-5,CASTSPGQGSYEQYF,TGTGCCAGCACGTCCCCGGGACAGGGATCCTACGAGCAGTACTTC
.,TRBJ2-1,TRBD1,TRBV27,CTSSPGTGGYNEQFF,TGTACCAGCAGTCCGGGTACAGGGGGCTACAATGAGCAGTTCTTC
.,TRBJ2-7,TRBD1,TRBV2,CASRTGWASYEQYF,TGTGCCAGCAGGACAGGGTGGGCCTCCTACGAGCAGTACTTC
.,TRBJ1-1,.,TRBV20-1,CSARGPGTEAFF,TGCAGTGCTCGAGGACCGGGGACTGAAGCTTTCTTT
.,TRBJ2-7,.,TRBV21-1,CASSKVPGSRRNYEQYF,TGTGCCAGCAGCAAAGTTCCTGGATCTCGGCGGAACTACGAGCAGTACTTC
few,TRBJ2-7,TRBD2,TRBV20-1,CSAASGLAPYEQYF,TGCAGTGCAGCCTCGGGACTAGCTCCCTACGAGCAGTACTTC
.,TRBJ2-1,.,TRBV3-1,CASSQDSRPPHNEQFF,TGTGCCAGCAGCCAAGATTCTAGGCCCCCCCACAATGAGCAGTTCTTC
.,TRBJ2-7,TRBD2,TRBV28,CASGKAGRVYNEQYF,TGTGCCAGCGGCAAGGCGGGGAGGGTCTACAATGAGCAGTACTTC
few,TRBJ2-2,.,TRBV5-1,CASSKPPSGVNTGELFF,TGCGCCAGCAGCAAACCTCCTTCGGGGGTGAACACCGGGGAGCTGTTTTTT
.,TRBJ2-5,.,TRBV25-1,CASIARVYQETQYF,TGTGCCAGCATAGCGAGGGTGTACCAAGAGACCCAGTACTTC
few,TRBJ2-1,TRBD1,TRBV6-2/TRBV6-3,CASSWGDRAGEQFF,TGTGCCAGCAGTTGGGGGGACAGGGCAGGTGAGCAGTTCTTC
many,TRBJ2-1,TRBD2,TRBV20-1,CSAVPGLADSYNEQFF,TGCAGTGCTGTCCCGGGACTAGCGGACTCCTACAATGAGCAGTTCTTC
.,TRBJ2-3,.,TRBV4-3,CASSQDKESTQYF,TGCGCCAGCAGCCAAGATAAGGAGAGCACGCAGTATTTT
.,TRBJ2-7,.,TRBV6-2/TRBV6-3,CAAGRGEQYF,TGTGCCGCCGGTCGCGGAGAGCAGTACTTC
few,TRBJ2-1,.,TRBV20-1,CSARDSDGYNEQFF,TGCAGTGCTAGAGATTCGGACGGCTACAATGAGCAGTTCTTC
.,TRBJ2-7,.,TRBV27,CAGSRLGGPYEQYF,TGTGCCGGCAGCCGCTTGGGCGGACCCTACGAGCAGTACTTC
few,TRBJ2-7,.,TRBV4-1,CASSATRDGNYEQYF,TGCGCCAGCAGCGCCACGCGGGACGGGAACTACGAGCAGTACTTC
.,TRBJ2-7,.,TRBV20-1,CSARLAGDGAEQYF,TGCAGTGCTAGACTGGCAGGGGATGGGGCCGAGCAGTACTTC
few,TRBJ2-7,.,TRBV6-5,CASSYRGFDEQYF,TGTGCCAGCAGTTACCGGGGCTTCGACGAGCAGTACTTC
few,TRBJ2-1,.,TRBV15,CATSRAREGGYEQFF,TGTGCCACCAGCAGAGCTCGAGAGGGGGGGTATGAGCAGTTCTTC
.,TRBJ2-7,TRBD1,TRBV27,CASSHRGLPYEQYF,TGTGCCAGCAGTCACAGGGGGTTGCCCTACGAGCAGTACTTC
.,TRBJ2-5,.,TRBV10-2,CASSDSTETQYF,TGCGCCAGCAGTGATTCCACGGAGACCCAGTACTTC
.,TRBJ1-2,.,TRBV4-1,CASSQRGTTGYTF,TGCGCCAGCAGCCAACGTGGCACAACTGGCTACACCTTC
.,TRBJ2-5,.,TRBV12-3/TRBV12-4,CASSTVGLQETQYF,TGTGCCAGCTCCACGGTCGGGTTGCAGGAGACCCAGTACTTC
.,TRBJ2-5,TRBD2,TRBV6-5,CASSRLAEETQYF,TGTGCCAGCAGCAGACTAGCGGAGGAGACCCAGTACTTC
few,TRBJ2-3,.,TRBV7-9,CASSFGRDGDTQYF,TGTGCCAGCAGCTTCGGAAGGGACGGGGATACGCAGTATTTT
.,TRBJ2-7,.,TRBV4-3,CASSQGGGVIYEQYF,TGCGCCAGCAGCCAAGGGGGCGGGGTGATCTACGAGCAGTACTTC
.,TRBJ1-2,.,TRBV9,CASLGTPGSDYGYTF,TGTGCCAGTTTAGGGACGCCCGGCAGTGACTATGGCTACACCTTC
many,TRBJ2-3,.,TRBV7-9,CASSLAQDHTQYF,TGTGCCAGCAGTCTGGCCCAGGATCATACGCAGTATTTT
.,TRBJ2-7,.,TRBV18,CASSPDRSRYEQYF,TGTGCCAGCTCACCCGACAGGAGTCGGTACGAGCAGTACTTC
.,TRBJ2-3,TRBD1,TRBV27,CASRDGTVGSDTQYF,TGTGCCAGCAGAGATGGGACAGTAGGCTCAGATACGCAGTATTTT
.,TRBJ2-3,TRBD2,TRBV20-1,CSAWGGLTDTQYF,TGCAGTGCCTGGGGGGGACTCACAGATACGCAGTATTTT
.,TRBJ2-1,.,TRBV11-2,CASSLDPGLLRNEQFF,TGTGCCAGCAGCTTAGACCCGGGACTGCTTCGCAATGAGCAGTTCTTC
.,TRBJ2-5,.,TRBV29-1,CSGGLPPKETQYF,TGCAGCGGGGGACTTCCCCCAAAAGAGACCCAGTACTTC
.,TRBJ2-3,.,TRBV4-1,CASSLQAASTDTQYF,TGCGCCAGCAGCCTACAGGCCGCTAGCACAGATACGCAGTATTTT
.,TRBJ1-5,.,TRBV14,CASSSTIGQPQHF,TGTGCCAGCTCCAGCACTATCGGTCAGCCCCAGCATTTT
.,TRBJ1-2,.,TRBV12-3/TRBV12-4,CASSSPDVAGANYGYTF,TGTGCCAGCAGTTCCCCAGACGTTGCTGGCGCGAACTATGGCTACACCTTC
.,TRBJ1-4,.,TRBV3-1,CASSQEGRSQVGTNEKLFF,TGTGCCAGCAGCCAAGAGGGTCGGAGTCAGGTGGGGACTAATGAAAAACTGTTTTTT
.,TRBJ2-4,.,TRBV29-1,CSVEDVDTKNIQYF,TGCAGCGTTGAAGATGTGGACACCAAAAACATTCAGTACTTC